The sequence of this TCR beta chain was determined in a study of shared clonotypes between healthy human individuals. All participating donors were Caucasian adults from Nashville, Tennessee. Concerning this clone: Its antigen is not identified.

Replicate PCRs run on sorted subsets employed approximately 0.2 ug DNA, 30,000 to 35,000 T cell genomes. Measured with immunoSEQ multiplex PCR; TCRdb has only the in-frame clones, and not every one. The sample carries about 2.4 million clones, around 90% recorded once. The study's findings and limits: Memory subsets generally showed smaller estimated richness than naive subsets did.

The sequencing sample was made of naive CD4+ T cells sorted from blood. The subset is: CD45RA+ positively selected. The origin of this receptor is a man between 18 and 29 years old in good health.

The CDR3 spells CASSRGIYEQYF. As DNA, the CDR3 is TGTGCCAGCAGCCGCGGGATCTACGAGCAGTACTTC. This sequence joins TRBV14 and TRBJ2-7; the D gene is possibly TRBD2 (6 bases). The CDR3 contains 12 residues. Trimming stripped 4 bases from V and 3 bases from J, with 7 bases between. Germline assignment: CDR1 SGHDN and CDR2 FVKESK.